This T cell receptor (beta chain) was obtained from a study of T-cell reconstitution after alpha-beta-depleted transplantation in children. The library targeted TCRbeta and was prepared with unique molecular identifiers. TCRdb called the PCR reads again in MiXCR, with one record for every CDR3 protein. The sample contains fewer than 550,000 distinct CDR3 sequences, more than 9.5% of which appear only once. This clonotype was counted at least ten times. The length of the CDR3 is 14 residues. The V end lost 4 bases, the J end lost 3 bases, and 13 bases lay between the germline ends. Germline CDR1 and CDR2: MDHEN and SYDVKM.

The clonotype originates from a female patient aged 2 to 10 who had a stem cell transplant for aplastic anemia, so the T cells may come from the graft donor. This specimen was PBMCs, mostly from graft donor cells, taken 180 days after TCRalphabeta/CD19-depleted stem cell transplant. This chain links TRBV28 with TRBJ2-7; TRBD2 is a possible D gene (6 bases). CDR3 protein: CASSYMGGVYEQYF. In DNA form, the CDR3 reads TGTGCCAGCAGTTATATGGGGGGAGTCTACGAGCAGTACTTC.